A selection of T cell receptor beta chains follows, all from one sample in a study of blood T cell repertoires in COVID-19. Measured with immunoSEQ multiplex PCR; TCRdb has only the in-frame clones, and not every one. The sample shows 290,000 or so clones, about 93% of them seen only once. The sample taken for sequencing was PBMCs or T cells enriched from blood (not recorded which). Source of these receptors: a woman aged 25 to 45 who had recovered from COVID-19. CDR3s include the opening cysteine and the closing phenylalanine or tryptophan. D genes are given only for firm matches. Some rows mark clone size as missing; the rest say once, few, many or name a class of expanded clone.

d_call | cdr3_length | j_call | clone_size | v_call | cdr3_aa
TRBD1 | 20 | TRBJ2-1 | few | TRBV6-2/TRBV6-3 | CASSYTQNLWDRNSYNEQFF
TRBD1 | 16 | TRBJ1-2 | - | TRBV5-1 | CASSPSESADRDGYTF
- | 13 | TRBJ2-3 | - | TRBV6-4 | CASSPQRGDTQYF
TRBD2 | 15 | TRBJ2-7 | - | TRBV7-2 | CASSGGTSRQYEQYF
- | 14 | TRBJ2-1 | - | TRBV30 | CAWSDSPSYNEQFF
- | 15 | TRBJ2-2 | - | TRBV9 | CASSVEGRKAGELFF
TRBD2 | 17 | TRBJ2-1 | - | TRBV7-9 | CASSLGGLAGLGNEQFF
- | 15 | TRBJ1-1 | - | TRBV3-1/TRBV3-2 | CASKEAGRVNTEAFF
TRBD2 | 15 | TRBJ2-7 | once | TRBV6-5 | CASSSSTSGSYEQYF
- | 12 | TRBJ2-3 | - | TRBV5-1 | CASTQNTDTQYF
- | 14 | TRBJ1-5 | few | TRBV19 | CASSIHGIGQPQHF
- | 17 | TRBJ1-3 | - | TRBV9 | CASSVDGEGTSGNTIYF
TRBD2 | 15 | TRBJ2-1 | - | TRBV6-6 | CASSPTSGSFGEQFF
TRBD2 | 15 | TRBJ2-5 | - | TRBV27 | CASSLTGRVQETQYF
TRBD1 | 15 | TRBJ1-5 | once | TRBV5-1 | CASSPGTANNQPQHF
- | 18 | TRBJ2-3 | - | TRBV29-1 | CSVEQYPSERLGADTQYF
TRBD1 | 14 | TRBJ1-2 | - | TRBV7-8 | CASTLGTGLYGYTF
TRBD2 | 15 | TRBJ2-7 | once | TRBV11-2 | CASSLVLAGGYEQYF
- | 14 | TRBJ2-7 | - | TRBV4-3 | CASSLDASSYEQYF
TRBD1 | 14 | TRBJ1-1 | - | TRBV27 | CASSLRDRNTEAFF
- | 13 | TRBJ2-1 | - | TRBV6-2/TRBV6-3 | CASSYLHTDEQFF
TRBD1 | 14 | TRBJ1-1 | - | TRBV29-1 | CSVKTQGARSEAFF
- | 16 | TRBJ1-5 | - | TRBV28 | CASRNSVTGSNQPQHF
TRBD2 | 16 | TRBJ2-1 | once | TRBV7-9 | CASSAGLAPVRDEQFF
TRBD2 | 14 | TRBJ2-7 | many | TRBV2 | CASSYREDYYEQYF
TRBD1 | 16 | TRBJ1-2 | - | TRBV6-5 | CASSYHQDRANYGYTF
- | 14 | TRBJ1-3 | - | TRBV19 | CASSNRDSGNTIYF
TRBD1 | 15 | TRBJ1-5 | - | TRBV28 | CASSPPDRANQPQHF
TRBD1 | 16 | TRBJ2-7 | - | TRBV5-8 | CASSLEGLTGSYEQYF
TRBD2 | 15 | TRBJ2-5 | - | TRBV28 | CASSTRTSGRETQYF
- | 15 | TRBJ1-5 | - | TRBV19 | CASSIFSLSNQPQHF
- | 18 | TRBJ2-1 | - | TRBV19 | CASRSPGRGRGSYNEQFF
- | 15 | TRBJ1-4 | - | TRBV28 | CASSLRTPTNEKLFF
TRBD1 | 17 | TRBJ1-5 | - | TRBV3-1/TRBV3-2 | CASSLGTGRRSNQPQHF
TRBD1 | 15 | TRBJ1-1 | once | TRBV7-2 | CASSGRDRGNTEAFF
TRBD1 | 14 | TRBJ2-7 | - | TRBV29-1 | CSVERTGFPYEQYF
- | 13 | TRBJ2-6 | - | TRBV2 | CASRGAGANVLTF
- | 17 | TRBJ1-4 | once | TRBV7-6 | CASSLEQGRATNEKLFF
- | 15 | TRBJ1-1 | - | TRBV28 | CASSLSRGLGTEAFF
- | 17 | TRBJ2-2 | - | TRBV7-2 | CASSNPGQTIDTGELFF
TRBD1 | 16 | TRBJ2-7 | - | TRBV2 | CASSEPMTGVMDEQYF
TRBD1 | 14 | TRBJ1-4 | - | TRBV7-9 | CASSKSDRDEKLFF
- | 14 | TRBJ1-1 | - | TRBV27 | CASSLLYGNTEAFF
- | 16 | TRBJ1-6 | - | TRBV10-3 | CAISAQTGNTNSPLHF
TRBD1 | 15 | TRBJ2-7 | - | TRBV18 | CASSPPDRGGDEQYF
TRBD2 | 21 | TRBJ2-6 | - | TRBV19 | CASSIGVRTSGSLSGANVLTF
- | 15 | TRBJ1-5 | - | TRBV7-8 | CASSPRGGDNQPQHF
- | 15 | TRBJ1-1 | once | TRBV9 | CASSVEQGLNTEAFF